Shown below are 12 T cell receptor beta chains from a single sample sequenced in a study of shared clonotypes between healthy human individuals. CD45RO-negative cells were positively selected for CCR7, leaving out terminally differentiated effector memory CD45RA+ cells. The table came from immunoSEQ multiplex PCR; TCRdb's copy has only in-frame clones and leaves some out. The sample holds 2 million to 2.5 million clones; about 95% are singletons and the top ten take 0.85% to 1.2%. The material sequenced was naive CD8+ T cells sorted from blood. These receptors originate from a young man in good health.

There are a few counts of this clone. This chain uses TRBV30 with TRBJ1-2; D might be TRBD1 (6 bases). CDR1 and CDR2 (germline): GTSNPN, SVGIG (reference sequence). V was shortened by 1 base and J by 7 bases, with 19 bases between the two germline ends. This CDR3 region has 15 residues. CDR3: CAWSGRDRPTGGYTF. Written as DNA, the CDR3 is TGTGCCTGGAGTGGACGCGACAGGCCGACTGGTGGCTACACCTTC.

The chain links TRBV5-4 to TRBJ2-4; 8 bases line up with TRBD2. This CDR3 contains 15 residues. The V and J ends lost 4 bases and 6 bases, in that order; junction bases with no gene match: 9. Germline loops: CDR1 SGHNT, CDR2 YYREEE (reference sequence). The CDR3 coding sequence is TGTGCCAGCAGCCAGGCCAGTGCGGGAGGAAACATTCAGTACTTC. Residues: CASSQASAGGNIQYF.

The chain uses TRBV28 and TRBJ1-4; the match to TRBD1 covers 12 bases. The CDR3 is 15 residues long. V gave up 6 bases and J gave up 8 bases; unmatched junction bases: 7. CDR1 and CDR2 (germline): MDHEN, SYDVKM. The CDR3 reads CASSPGTGGREKLFF. CDR3 nucleotide sequence: TGTGCCAGCAGCCCCGGGACAGGGGGCAGGGAAAAACTGTTTTTT.

V is TRBV4-1 and J is TRBJ2-3; D possibly corresponds to TRBD2 (6 bases). Germline lookup yields CDR1 MGHRA and CDR2 YSYEKL. The CDR3 runs to 16 residues. The V gene lost 4 bases and the J gene lost 3 bases, with 17 bases spanning the gap. This CDR3 reads CASSPWGEFGTDTQYF. The CDR3 region has the DNA TGCGCCAGCAGCCCGTGGGGGGAGTTCGGGACAGATACGCAGTATTTT.

The rearrangement uses TRBV6-6 and TRBJ2-7, with 9 bases matching TRBD1. Losses at the gene ends were 2 bases for V and 4 bases for J; bases not matched to a gene: 6. CDR1 and CDR2 (germline): MNHNY, SVGAGI (reference sequence). The CDR3 totals 15 residues. CDR3 sequence (DNA): TGTGCCAGCAGTTACACCGGGACAGGGCCTTACGAGCAGTACTTC. Translating it yields CASSYTGTGPYEQYF.

This sequence joins TRBV9 and TRBJ2-5; TRBD1 aligns across 11 bases. The germline V gene encodes CDR1 SGDLS and CDR2 YYNGEE. This CDR3 spans 14 amino acids. Losses at the gene ends were 2 bases for V and 6 bases for J; bases not matched to a gene: 3. The CDR3 is CASSVGTGGKTQYF. Here the CDR3 DNA reads TGTGCCAGCAGCGTCGGGACAGGGGGAAAGACCCAGTACTTC.

This clone was counted a single time. The CDR3 loop is CASSPDYTDTQYF. The CDR3, as DNA: TGCGCCAGCAGCCCGGACTACACAGATACGCAGTATTTT. The V and J genes are TRBV5-1 and TRBJ2-3, with D possibly matching TRBD2 (6 bases). Germline V gene data show CDR1 as SGHRS and CDR2 as YFSETQ. The CDR3 is made up of 13 amino acids. Trimming pared 4 bases from V and 2 bases from J, leaving 8 bases between.

The genes are TRBV2 and TRBJ2-4; 7 bases align to TRBD1. V was clipped by 6 bases and J by 0 bases; unmatched bases: 8. There are 16 residues in the CDR3. The germline CDR1 and CDR2 sequences are SNHLY and FYNNEI. CDR3 sequence: CASSPDRALAKNIQYF. The CDR3 DNA reads TGTGCCAGCAGCCCCGACAGGGCACTAGCCAAAAACATTCAGTACTTC.

CDR3 sequence reads: CASSQGDSGSDEQYF. The CDR3 nucleotides read TGTGCCAGCAGCCAAGGAGATAGCGGGAGCGACGAGCAGTACTTC. V usage is TRBV4-2 and J usage is TRBJ2-7; 9 bases line up with TRBD2. V was clipped by 1 base and J by 5 bases; unmatched bases: 6. The germline CDR1 and CDR2 sequences are LGHNA and YNFKEQ. This CDR3 comprises 15 residues.

DNA of the CDR3: TGTGCCAGCATCGCTCAGGAGGAAATCACCGGGGAGCTGTTTTTT. Its protein product is CASIAQEEITGELFF. The chain carries TRBV2 and TRBJ2-2; the D gene is possibly TRBD2 (5 bases). Trimming removed 7 bases from V and 4 bases from J, with 16 bases in between. CDR1 and CDR2 (germline): SNHLY, FYNNEI. The CDR3 has 15 residues.

V is TRBV10-2 and J is TRBJ2-7; weak D call: TRBD2 (6 bases). This CDR3 is 16 amino acids long. Germline CDR1 and CDR2: WSHSY and SAAADI. Trimming cost V 0 bases and J 5 bases, with 17 bases left between them. Here the CDR3 reads CASSESYSGEVDEQYF. The DNA for the CDR3 is TGCGCCAGCAGTGAGTCTTATTCGGGAGAGGTCGACGAGCAGTACTTC.

V gene TRBV19 combines with J gene TRBJ2-4, with D perhaps matching TRBD2 (6 bases). V lost 7 bases and J 0 bases, leaving 13 bases between the germline ends. Germline lookup yields CDR1 LNHDA and CDR2 SQIVND (reference sequence). The CDR3 totals 15 residues. CDR3: CASTTGGVAKNIQYF. In DNA form, the CDR3 reads TGTGCCAGTACTACTGGCGGGGTAGCCAAAAACATTCAGTACTTC.